These T cell receptor beta chains were read from a single sample in a study of Graves' ophthalmopathy and Graves' hyperthyroidism. A single record per CDR3 protein comes from TCRdb applying MiXCR to the multiplex PCR reads. The sample lists approximately 1.2 million distinct CDR3 sequences, about 38% occurring once. Sequences were obtained from peripheral blood or thyroid tissue (not recorded which). These receptors were obtained from an adult man with Graves' hyperthyroidism. Both conserved end residues are part of each CDR3. Each record gives: clone size, D gene, V gene, J gene, CDR3 protein, CDR3 DNA. A D gene is named only where the DNA matches it firmly. Not every row has a clone size; where given, it reads once, few, many or a size class.

clone_size: -; d_call: -; v_call: TRBV6-6; j_call: TRBJ1-2; cdr3_aa: CASSQFPLGDYGYTF; cdr3_nt: TGTGCCAGCAGCCAGTTTCCCCTGGGTGACTATGGCTACACCTTC
clone_size: -; d_call: -; v_call: TRBV25-1; j_call: TRBJ2-7; cdr3_aa: CASSQETWFTGEYF; cdr3_nt: TGTGCCAGCAGCCAAGAAACGTGGTTCACCGGGGAGTACTTC
clone_size: many; d_call: -; v_call: TRBV5-4; j_call: TRBJ2-5; cdr3_aa: CASSPQAREETQYF; cdr3_nt: TGTGCCAGCAGCCCCCAGGCGAGAGAAGAGACCCAGTACTTC
clone_size: many; d_call: -; v_call: TRBV9; j_call: TRBJ1-1; cdr3_aa: CASSVGLEGTEAFF; cdr3_nt: TGTGCCAGCAGCGTAGGACTCGAGGGCACTGAAGCTTTCTTT
clone_size: -; d_call: -; v_call: TRBV25-1; j_call: TRBJ1-5; cdr3_aa: CAQGRVGQTQHF; cdr3_nt: TGTGCCCAGGGGCGGGTCGGGCAGACCCAGCATTTT
clone_size: -; d_call: -; v_call: TRBV9; j_call: TRBJ1-5; cdr3_aa: CASSADRPSNQPQHF; cdr3_nt: TGTGCCAGCAGCGCCGACAGGCCTAGCAATCAGCCCCAGCATTTT
clone_size: -; d_call: TRBD1; v_call: TRBV6-2/TRBV6-3; j_call: TRBJ2-2; cdr3_aa: CASNQRDRANTGELFF; cdr3_nt: TGTGCCAGCAACCAAAGGGACAGGGCTAACACCGGGGAGCTGTTTTTT
clone_size: many; d_call: -; v_call: TRBV20-1; j_call: TRBJ1-1; cdr3_aa: CSARDPLENTEAFF; cdr3_nt: TGCAGTGCTAGAGATCCGCTGGAGAACACTGAAGCTTTCTTT
clone_size: -; d_call: -; v_call: TRBV2; j_call: TRBJ2-5; cdr3_aa: CARRGSGQETQYF; cdr3_nt: TGTGCCAGGCGGGGATCGGGACAAGAGACCCAGTACTTC
clone_size: -; d_call: -; v_call: TRBV10-3; j_call: TRBJ1-5; cdr3_aa: CASSIDGTHYSNQPQHF; cdr3_nt: TGTGCCAGCAGTATAGACGGGACACATTATAGCAATCAGCCCCAGCATTTT
clone_size: once; d_call: -; v_call: TRBV24-1; j_call: TRBJ1-2; cdr3_aa: CATSDSQVYGYTF; cdr3_nt: TGTGCCACCAGTGATTCCCAGGTGTACGGCTACACCTTC
clone_size: few; d_call: -; v_call: TRBV10-1; j_call: TRBJ1-6; cdr3_aa: CASSQGFSSPLHF; cdr3_nt: TGCGCCAGCAGTCAAGGGTTTTCTTCACCCCTCCACTTT
clone_size: many; d_call: -; v_call: TRBV19; j_call: TRBJ1-1; cdr3_aa: CASSTEGRNTEAFF; cdr3_nt: TGTGCCAGTTCCACCGAGGGAAGAAACACTGAAGCTTTCTTT
clone_size: -; d_call: -; v_call: TRBV2; j_call: TRBJ2-5; cdr3_aa: CASSVLGHETQYF; cdr3_nt: TGTGCCAGCAGTGTGTTAGGGCATGAGACCCAGTACTTC
clone_size: many; d_call: -; v_call: TRBV20-1; j_call: TRBJ1-6; cdr3_aa: CSARSGPQSPLHF; cdr3_nt: TGCAGTGCTAGATCAGGGCCGCAGTCACCCCTCCACTTT
clone_size: -; d_call: TRBD1; v_call: TRBV10-3; j_call: TRBJ1-5; cdr3_aa: CAISQQTGGFNQPQHF; cdr3_nt: TGTGCCATCAGCCAACAGACAGGGGGCTTCAATCAGCCCCAGCATTTT
clone_size: many; d_call: TRBD1; v_call: TRBV24-1; j_call: TRBJ1-2; cdr3_aa: CATSDLRGRGRDNYGYTF; cdr3_nt: TGTGCCACCAGTGATTTGCGGGGCAGGGGGCGAGATAACTATGGCTACACCTTC
clone_size: many; d_call: -; v_call: TRBV2; j_call: TRBJ1-3; cdr3_aa: CASNKDSSVSGNTIYF; cdr3_nt: TGTGCCAGCAACAAGGACAGCTCCGTCTCTGGAAACACCATATATTTT
clone_size: -; d_call: TRBD1; v_call: TRBV7-2; j_call: TRBJ2-5; cdr3_aa: CASSASGQGTETQYF; cdr3_nt: TGTGCCAGCAGTGCTAGTGGACAGGGTACCGAGACCCAGTACTTC
clone_size: few; d_call: -; v_call: TRBV28; j_call: TRBJ2-5; cdr3_aa: CASSSPPETQYF; cdr3_nt: TGTGCCAGCAGTTCCCCCCCGGAGACCCAGTACTTC
clone_size: once; d_call: -; v_call: TRBV15; j_call: TRBJ1-1; cdr3_aa: CATSGALF; cdr3_nt: TGTGCCACCAGCGGAGCTTTGTTT
clone_size: many; d_call: TRBD1; v_call: TRBV24-1; j_call: TRBJ2-6; cdr3_aa: CATSDPGTGEAGANVLTF; cdr3_nt: TGTGCCACCAGTGATCCGGGGACAGGGGAGGCTGGGGCCAACGTCCTGACTTTC
clone_size: many; d_call: -; v_call: TRBV6-1; j_call: TRBJ1-2; cdr3_aa: CASSEVASYGYTF; cdr3_nt: TGTGCCAGCAGTGAAGTCGCGTCGTATGGCTACACCTTC
clone_size: -; d_call: -; v_call: TRBV7-9; j_call: TRBJ1-1; cdr3_aa: CASSFGRARTVNTVAFF; cdr3_nt: TGTGCCAGCAGCTTCGGACGGGCCAGAACGGTGAACACTGTAGCTTTCTTT
clone_size: -; d_call: TRBD2; v_call: TRBV5-4; j_call: TRBJ2-5; cdr3_aa: CASSPGTSGRAETQYF; cdr3_nt: TGTGCCAGCAGCCCGGGGACTAGCGGGAGGGCTGAGACCCAGTACTTC
clone_size: -; d_call: -; v_call: TRBV7-3; j_call: TRBJ2-2; cdr3_aa: CAGSLIRGAGELFF; cdr3_nt: TGTGCCGGCAGCTTAATCAGGGGGGCCGGGGAGCTGTTTTTT
clone_size: once; d_call: TRBD1; v_call: TRBV7-9; j_call: TRBJ1-5; cdr3_aa: CASSGTGATQPQHF; cdr3_nt: TGTGCCAGCAGCGGGACAGGGGCCACCCAGCCCCAGCATTTT
clone_size: few; d_call: -; v_call: TRBV29-1; j_call: TRBJ1-5; cdr3_aa: CSVEGQAGQPQHF; cdr3_nt: TGCAGCGTTGAGGGGCAGGCGGGGCAGCCCCAGCATTTT
clone_size: many; d_call: -; v_call: TRBV6-6; j_call: TRBJ1-3; cdr3_aa: CASSTRSFNSGNTIYF; cdr3_nt: TGTGCCAGCAGTACCCGATCCTTCAACTCTGGAAACACCATATATTTT
clone_size: many; d_call: TRBD1; v_call: TRBV11-2; j_call: TRBJ2-7; cdr3_aa: CASRSTGGSYEQYF; cdr3_nt: TGTGCCAGCAGGTCGACAGGGGGCTCCTACGAGCAGTACTTC
clone_size: -; d_call: -; v_call: TRBV10-3; j_call: TRBJ2-2; cdr3_aa: CATRTAANTGELSW; cdr3_nt: TGTGCCACCAGGACAGCCGCGAACACCGGGGAGCTGTCTTGG
clone_size: few; d_call: -; v_call: TRBV12-3/TRBV12-4; j_call: TRBJ1-5; cdr3_aa: CASSFRTDNQPQHF; cdr3_nt: TGTGCCAGCAGTTTCCGGACAGACAATCAGCCCCAGCATTTT
clone_size: many; d_call: -; v_call: TRBV29-1; j_call: TRBJ2-5; cdr3_aa: CSVAPRGGDRETQYF; cdr3_nt: TGCAGCGTGGCCCCGAGGGGGGGGGATCGAGAGACCCAGTACTTC
clone_size: -; d_call: -; v_call: TRBV7-9; j_call: TRBJ1-1; cdr3_aa: CASSIYLCSVVRQGETEAFF; cdr3_nt: -
clone_size: -; d_call: -; v_call: TRBV10-2; j_call: TRBJ1-6; cdr3_aa: CASRPGTLDNSPLHF; cdr3_nt: TGCGCCAGCAGACCGGGGACACTTGATAATTCACCCCTCCACTTT
clone_size: -; d_call: TRBD2; v_call: TRBV5-1; j_call: TRBJ2-5; cdr3_aa: CASSLGRLAGNQETQYF; cdr3_nt: TGCGCCAGCAGCTTGGGTCGACTAGCGGGAAACCAAGAGACCCAGTACTTC
clone_size: -; d_call: -; v_call: TRBV7-2; j_call: TRBJ1-5; cdr3_aa: CASSLQGRNSNQPQHF; cdr3_nt: TGTGCCAGCAGCCTACAGGGACGGAATAGCAATCAGCCCCAGCATTTT
clone_size: -; d_call: -; v_call: TRBV19; j_call: TRBJ1-1; cdr3_aa: CASARHETGSTEAFF; cdr3_nt: TGTGCCAGCGCCCGACACGAGACTGGCAGCACTGAAGCTTTCTTT
clone_size: -; d_call: TRBD1; v_call: TRBV4-2; j_call: TRBJ2-7; cdr3_aa: CASSHRTGGSYEQYF; cdr3_nt: TGTGCCAGCAGCCACAGGACAGGGGGCTCCTACGAGCAGTACTTC
clone_size: many; d_call: -; v_call: TRBV2; j_call: TRBJ2-7; cdr3_aa: CASNHGSYEQYF; cdr3_nt: TGTGCCAGCAATCACGGCTCCTACGAGCAGTACTTC
clone_size: few; d_call: -; v_call: TRBV19; j_call: TRBJ1-2; cdr3_aa: CASKTDGYTF; cdr3_nt: TGTGCCAGTAAGACAGATGGCTACACCTTC
clone_size: -; d_call: -; v_call: TRBV5-1; j_call: TRBJ1-3; cdr3_aa: CASSLQGLSGNTIYF; cdr3_nt: TGCGCCAGCAGCCTACAGGGCCTATCTGGAAACACCATATATTTT
clone_size: many; d_call: -; v_call: TRBV10-1; j_call: TRBJ2-7; cdr3_aa: CASSEGLLQQYF; cdr3_nt: TGCGCCAGCAGTGAAGGACTCCTACAGCAGTACTTC
clone_size: few; d_call: -; v_call: TRBV10-3; j_call: TRBJ2-7; cdr3_aa: CAISDSLGNYYEQYF; cdr3_nt: TGTGCCATCAGTGATTCGTTGGGGAACTACTACGAGCAGTACTTC
clone_size: once; d_call: -; v_call: TRBV11-2; j_call: TRBJ1-5; cdr3_aa: CASSLDGRNYYSNQPQHF; cdr3_nt: TGTGCCAGCAGCTTAGATGGCAGGAACTATTATAGCAATCAGCCCCAGCATTTT
clone_size: many; d_call: -; v_call: TRBV29-1; j_call: TRBJ1-2; cdr3_aa: CSVAGRRGYTF; cdr3_nt: TGCAGCGTTGCCGGGCGGCGTGGCTACACCTTC